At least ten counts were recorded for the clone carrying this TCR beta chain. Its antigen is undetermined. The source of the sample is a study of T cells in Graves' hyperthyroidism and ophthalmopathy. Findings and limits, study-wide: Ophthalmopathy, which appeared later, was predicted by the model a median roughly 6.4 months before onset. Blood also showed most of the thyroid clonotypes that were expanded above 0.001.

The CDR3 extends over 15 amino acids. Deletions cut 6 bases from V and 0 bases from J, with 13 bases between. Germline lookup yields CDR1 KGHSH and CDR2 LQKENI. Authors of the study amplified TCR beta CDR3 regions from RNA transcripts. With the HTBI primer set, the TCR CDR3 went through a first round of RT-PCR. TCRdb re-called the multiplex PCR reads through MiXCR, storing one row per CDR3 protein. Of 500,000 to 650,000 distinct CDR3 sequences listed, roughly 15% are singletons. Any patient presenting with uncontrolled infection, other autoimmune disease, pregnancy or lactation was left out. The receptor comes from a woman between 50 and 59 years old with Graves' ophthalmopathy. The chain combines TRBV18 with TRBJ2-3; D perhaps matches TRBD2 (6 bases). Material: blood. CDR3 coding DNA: TGTGCCAGCTCCATTTATAGCGGTAGCACAGATACGCAGTATTTT. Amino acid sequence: CASSIYSGSTDTQYF.